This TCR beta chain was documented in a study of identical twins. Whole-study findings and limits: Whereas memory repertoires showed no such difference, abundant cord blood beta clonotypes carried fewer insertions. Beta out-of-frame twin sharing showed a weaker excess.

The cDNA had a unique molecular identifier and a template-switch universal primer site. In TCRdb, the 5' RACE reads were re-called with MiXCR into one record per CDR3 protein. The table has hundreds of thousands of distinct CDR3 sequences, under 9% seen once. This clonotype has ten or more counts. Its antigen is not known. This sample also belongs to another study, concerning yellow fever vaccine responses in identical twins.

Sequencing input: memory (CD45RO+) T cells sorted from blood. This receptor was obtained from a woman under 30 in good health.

Here the CDR3 DNA reads TGCAGTGCTAGGGATTTAGCGGGGTGGGAGCAGTACTTC. The encoded protein is CSARDLAGWEQYF. The gene calls are TRBV20-1 and TRBJ2-7; TRBD2 aligns across 8 bases. Germline V gene data show CDR1 as DFQATT and CDR2 as SNEGSKA (reference sequence). The CDR3 is made up of 13 amino acids. V lost 3 bases and J lost 7; bases outside the gene matches: 8.